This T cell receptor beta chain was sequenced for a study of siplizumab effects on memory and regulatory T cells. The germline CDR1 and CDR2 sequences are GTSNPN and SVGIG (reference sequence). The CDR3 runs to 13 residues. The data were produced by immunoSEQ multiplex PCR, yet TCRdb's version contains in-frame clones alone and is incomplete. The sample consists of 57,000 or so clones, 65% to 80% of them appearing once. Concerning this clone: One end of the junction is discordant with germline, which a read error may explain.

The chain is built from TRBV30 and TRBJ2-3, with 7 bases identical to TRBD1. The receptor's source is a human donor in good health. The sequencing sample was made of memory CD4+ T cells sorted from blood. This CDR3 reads CAWSGQGTHTQYF. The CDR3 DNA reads TGTGCCTGGAGTGGACAGGGCACACATACGCAGTATTTT.